This T cell receptor (beta chain) was obtained from a study of graft-versus-host responses after intestinal transplantation. Assay used: immunoSEQ multiplex PCR; TCRdb lists only in-frame clones, some missing. Among tens of thousands of clones listed, about 90% were seen once. As regards this clone: Antigen unknown.

Study-wide findings and caveats: Association was observed between peak circulating GvH clone levels and early post-transplant HvG declines.

CDR1 and CDR2 from the germline V gene are ENHRY and SYGVKD. V shed 6 bases and J 6 bases; nucleotides not matched to a gene: 8. The CDR3 runs 15 residues. The source material was unstimulated CD4+ T cells sorted from spleen or lymph node cells, sampled before intestinal transplant. This receptor was identified in a human donor who received an intestinal transplant. The rearrangement uses TRBV10-3 and TRBJ2-3; 11 bases are a match to TRBD2. DNA of the CDR3: TGTGCCATCAGAGGTAGCGGGGGGGCCTCGGATACGCAGTATTTT. Amino acids: CAIRGSGGASDTQYF.